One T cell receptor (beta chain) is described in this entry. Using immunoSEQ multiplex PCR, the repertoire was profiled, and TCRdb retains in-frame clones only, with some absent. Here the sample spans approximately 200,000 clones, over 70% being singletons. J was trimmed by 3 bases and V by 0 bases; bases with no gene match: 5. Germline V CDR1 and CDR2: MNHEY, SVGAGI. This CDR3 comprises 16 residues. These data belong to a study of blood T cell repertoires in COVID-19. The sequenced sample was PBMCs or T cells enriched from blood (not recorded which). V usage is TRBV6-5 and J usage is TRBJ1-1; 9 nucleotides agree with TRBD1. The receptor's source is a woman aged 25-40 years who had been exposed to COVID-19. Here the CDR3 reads CASSYSYRGHDTEAFF. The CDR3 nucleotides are TGTGCCAGCAGTTACTCGTACAGGGGGCATGACACTGAAGCTTTCTTT.